This TCR beta chain stems from a study of T cell repertoires in cytomegalovirus infection. Overall study: In public TCR beta signatures, there were indications of both CMV infection and matching HLA type.

One entry per CDR3 protein, called by TCRdb with MiXCR from the reads. The sample includes about 900,000 distinct CDR3 sequences, roughly 31% seen only once; the top ten take over 12%. The V and J ends lost 2 bases and 3 bases, in that order; junction bases with no gene match: 4. The CDR3 has 14 residues. Looked up from germline, CDR1 is SGHDN and CDR2 is FVKESK. A note on this clonotype: Its target is unknown.

The sample in question was cultured CD8+ T cells from PBMCs, obtained from culture after CMV antigen stimulation. The chain is built from TRBV14 and TRBJ2-7; 7 nucleotides match TRBD1. This clonotype was sampled from a human donor in good health (CMV status not recorded). Some clones in this sample may be carry-over from other donors' samples. CDR3 coding DNA: TGTGCCAGCAGCCAATACAGGACAGGCTACGAGCAGTACTTC. Its protein product is CASSQYRTGYEQYF.